The 17 T cell receptor beta chains below come from one sample, sequenced in a study of cytomegalovirus exposure and HLA in healthy donors. The PCR made use of 60 Vbeta and 13 Jbeta primers. Clones were sequenced by immunoSEQ multiplex PCR, and TCRdb holds only the in-frame ones, with some missing. This table has 150,000 to 200,000 clones, approximately 85% appearing once. Material: PBMCs. These receptors were collected from a girl between 2 and 10 years old in good health and CMV-seropositive.

The CDR3 DNA is TGTGCCAGCAGCTTGGGACAGGGGGTCACAGATACGCAGTATTTT. Protein: CASSLGQGVTDTQYF. This rearrangement joins TRBV7-3 to TRBJ2-3, with 11 bases matching TRBD1. CDR1 is SGHTA, CDR2 FQGTGA, per germline. The CDR3 sequence is 15 residues long. With 3 bases clipped from V and 2 bases from J, the junction kept 1 base outside the gene matches.

This chain connects TRBV30 to TRBJ2-7, with TRBD2 identical over 8 bases. The CDR3 is 18 residues long. V lost 0 bases and J lost 0; bases outside the gene matches: 13. CDR1 is GTSNPN, CDR2 SVGIG, per germline (reference sequence). The CDR3 DNA is TGTGCCTGGAGTGTAAGCGGGAGTCGACCTAGGAGCTCCTACGAGCAGTACTTC. Residues: CAWSVSGSRPRSSYEQYF.

The sample holds a few counts of this clone. The chain is built from TRBV5-8 and TRBJ1-1; D may be TRBD1 (5 bases). The CDR3 is made up of 14 amino acids. Trimming removed 0 bases from V and 3 bases from J, with 9 bases in between. Germline lookup yields CDR1 SGHTS and CDR2 YDEGEE. CDR3 in amino acids: CASSLGRADTEAFF. The CDR3 coding sequence is TGTGCCAGCAGCTTGGGCAGGGCGGACACTGAAGCTTTCTTT.

In its sample, this clone was seen a few times. The chain employs TRBV5-1 and TRBJ2-7, with 7 positions matching TRBD1. The CDR3 runs 18 residues. The V gene's germline CDR1 is SGHRS and CDR2 YFSETQ. V lost 2 bases to trimming and J lost 0 bases; unmatched junction nucleotides: 14. CDR3 protein: CASSFPNRGGLSSYEQYF. For the CDR3, the DNA is TGCGCCAGCAGCTTCCCCAATAGAGGGGGCCTGTCCTCCTACGAGCAGTACTTC.

The V call is TRBV6-7, the J call TRBJ1-3; maybe TRBD1 (5 bases). TRBV6-7 is labeled an ORF, and its function is uncertain. The V and J ends lost 5 bases and 0 bases respectively, with 23 bases between them. The CDR3 is made up of 19 amino acids. CDR3 DNA sequence: TGTGCCAGCAGTCCCGGAGCTCGGGAGACAGAGACCTCTGGAAACACCATATATTTT. Its translation is CASSPGARETETSGNTIYF.

The chain is built from TRBV27 and TRBJ1-5; 7 nucleotides match TRBD1. The V gene's germline CDR1 is MNHEY and CDR2 SMNVEV (reference sequence). The CDR3 is 13 amino acids. Trimming took 6 bases from V and 11 from J; bases not matched to a gene: 10. This CDR3 is CASSHPLQGTQHF. The CDR3 nucleotides are TGTGCCAGCAGCCACCCGTTACAGGGGACCCAGCATTTT.

This chain connects TRBV5-1 to TRBJ2-7; possibly TRBD1 for D (6 bases). V shed 2 bases and J shed 6 bases, with 12 bases lying between them. In germline, CDR1 is SGHRS, CDR2 YFSETQ. This CDR3 has 13 residues. CDR3 nucleotide sequence: TGCGCCAGCAGCTTCACGGACAGTGGCGAGCAGTACTTC. It translates to CASSFTDSGEQYF.

The chain uses TRBV28 and TRBJ1-6, with 9 bases aligning to TRBD1. The CDR3 is 16 residues long. CDR1 and CDR2 from the germline V gene are MDHEN and SYDVKM. Losses at the gene ends were 5 bases for V and 10 bases for J; bases not matched to a gene: 12. CDR3 nucleotides: TGTGCCAGCAGTCCTCCCCCCGGGACAGGGAGGTCACCCCTCCACTTT. Translated, it gives CASSPPPGTGRSPLHF. Drawing the rest from reference TRBV28 and TRBJ1-6, the complete variable domain is DVKVTQSSRYLVKRTGEKVFLECVQDMDHENMFWYRQDPGLGLRLIYFSYDVKMKEKGDIPEGYSVSREKKERFSLILESASTNQTSMYLCASSPPPGTGRSPLHFGNGTRLTVT.

V and J are TRBV30 and TRBJ1-2, with 9 bases matching TRBD1. Germline V lookup: CDR1 GTSNPN, CDR2 SVGIG (reference sequence). The CDR3 consists of 16 residues. The junction had 6 bases not matched to a gene; V was cut back by 0 bases and J by 1 base. The CDR3 loop reads CAWSVAGTGLNYGYTF. The CDR3 nucleotides are TGTGCCTGGAGTGTAGCCGGGACAGGGCTTAACTATGGCTACACCTTC.

V is TRBV5-4 and J is TRBJ2-5; possible D gene TRBD2, 7 bases. Between the trimmed V and J ends, which lost 4 bases and 5 bases, there was a span of 18 bases. The CDR3 extends over 15 amino acids. CDR1 is SGHNT, CDR2 YYREEE, per germline (reference sequence). This chain's CDR3 is CASSGGLRGGETQYF. CDR3 nucleotides: TGTGCCAGCAGCGGTGGGCTTAGGGGGGGGGAGACCCAGTACTTC.

V usage is TRBV10-3 and J usage is TRBJ1-5; D ambiguous. The germline V gene has CDR1 ENHRY and CDR2 SYGVKD. With 0 bases removed from V and 7 bases from J, the gap between germline ends came to 7 bases. CDR3 length: 13 residues. The CDR3 loop is CAISESGEQPQHF. The CDR3 bases are TGTGCCATCAGTGAGTCGGGCGAACAGCCCCAGCATTTT.

CDR3 amino acids: CASILASNEQFF. The CDR3 DNA follows: TGTGCCAGCATTCTAGCGTCCAATGAGCAGTTCTTC. The chain carries TRBV6-1 and TRBJ2-1; perhaps TRBD2 as D (6 bases). The CDR3 runs 12 residues. In germline, CDR1 is MNHNS, CDR2 SASEGT. Trimming removed 7 bases at V and 6 bases at J, with 10 bases between.

This clone was observed a handful of times. CDR3 bases: TGTGCCAGCGTAGGTAGAGGGGAGACCCAGTACTTC. This translates into CASVGRGETQYF. The V call is TRBV27, the J call TRBJ2-5, with a weak D call TRBD2 (5 bases). Deletions cut 8 bases from V and 5 bases from J, with 12 bases between. From germline, CDR1 is MNHEY and CDR2 SMNVEV (reference sequence). This CDR3 is built from 12 residues.

The chain combines TRBV2 with TRBJ2-3; D is perhaps TRBD1 (5 bases). CDR1 SNHLY and CDR2 FYNNEI come from the germline V gene. This CDR3 comprises 14 residues. The V end lost 4 bases, the J end lost 1 base, and 9 bases lay between the germline ends. CDR3 protein: CASSGPTGTDTQYF. CDR3 DNA sequence: TGTGCCAGCAGTGGACCGACAGGCACAGATACGCAGTATTTT. The full variable domain, rest sourced from reference TRBV2 and TRBJ2-3, is EPEVTQTPSHQVTQMGQEVILRCVPISNHLYFYWYRQILGQKVEFLVSFYNNEISEKSEIFDDQFSVERPDGSNFTLKIRSTKLEDSAMYFCASSGPTGTDTQYFGPGTRLTVL.

The chain uses TRBV9 and TRBJ2-5; 11 bases agree with TRBD2. This CDR3 spans 15 amino acids. The germline gives CDR1 SGDLS, CDR2 YYNGEE. The V segment lost 3 bases and the J segment 7 bases; nucleotides outside the gene matches: 8. CDR3 DNA: TGTGCCAGCAGCGACACTAGCGGGAGTTTCGGGACCCAGTACTTC. This gives the protein CASSDTSGSFGTQYF.

This clone came up once. V usage is TRBV30 and J usage is TRBJ2-3; D possibly corresponds to TRBD2 (5 bases). This CDR3 has 14 residues. The V gene's germline CDR1 is GTSNPN and CDR2 SVGIG (reference sequence). V was cut by 4 bases and J by 0 bases, with 11 bases left in between. The CDR3 region is CAWTEGSSTDTQYF. CDR3 bases: TGTGCCTGGACTGAAGGGAGTAGCACAGATACGCAGTATTTT.

This clone is a singleton in its sample. The chain recombines TRBV4-1 with TRBJ2-7; 10 nucleotides match TRBD2. The CDR3 is made up of 15 amino acids. The junction had 3 bases not matched to a gene; V was cut back by 4 bases and J by 0 bases. Per germline, CDR1 MGHRA and CDR2 YSYEKL. In DNA, the CDR3 is TGCGCCAGCAGCCCAGGACTAGCGGCCTCCTACGAGCAGTACTTC. Protein sequence: CASSPGLAASYEQYF.